The clone carrying this TCR beta chain showed up just once. Germline V CDR1 and CDR2: SGHKS, YYEKEE (reference sequence). Losses at the gene ends were 4 bases for V and 4 bases for J; bases not matched to a gene: 5. CDR3 length: 14 residues. Data came from immunoSEQ multiplex PCR; TCRdb stores just in-frame clones and leaves some out. The sample includes some 170,000 clones, more than 75% of them seen just once. Two negative PCRs, clearance, or symptom resolution characterized the recovered Cohort 3 donors. This entry belongs to a study of blood T cell repertoires in COVID-19. Study as a whole: Collection of acute and convalescent COVID-19 samples took place in the United States, Italy and Spain.

The specimen sequenced was PBMCs or T cells enriched from blood (not recorded which). V and J are TRBV5-5 and TRBJ1-1, with TRBD1 matching over 9 bases. The clonotype originates from a middle-aged man who had recovered from COVID-19. The CDR3 nucleotides are TGTGCCAGCAGCCATGGGACAGGGAGCACTGAAGCTTTCTTT. Translation gives CASSHGTGSTEAFF.